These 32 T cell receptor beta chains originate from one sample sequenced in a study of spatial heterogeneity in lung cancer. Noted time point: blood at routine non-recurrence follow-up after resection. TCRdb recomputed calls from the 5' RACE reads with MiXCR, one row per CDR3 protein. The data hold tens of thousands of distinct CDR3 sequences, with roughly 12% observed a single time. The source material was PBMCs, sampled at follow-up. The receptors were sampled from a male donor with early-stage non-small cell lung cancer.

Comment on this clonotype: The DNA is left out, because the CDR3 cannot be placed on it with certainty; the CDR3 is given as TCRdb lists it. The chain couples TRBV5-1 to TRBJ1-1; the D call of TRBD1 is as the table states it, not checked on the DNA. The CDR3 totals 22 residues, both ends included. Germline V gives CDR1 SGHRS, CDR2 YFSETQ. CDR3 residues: CDSSFYICSARPLDRGGPEAFF.

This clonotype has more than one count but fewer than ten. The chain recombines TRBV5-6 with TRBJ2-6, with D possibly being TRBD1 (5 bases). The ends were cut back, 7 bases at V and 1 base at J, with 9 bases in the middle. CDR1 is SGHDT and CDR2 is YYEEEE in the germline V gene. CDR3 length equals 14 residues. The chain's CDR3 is CASRQSSGANVLTF. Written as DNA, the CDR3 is TGTGCCAGCCGACAGAGTTCTGGGGCCAACGTCCTGACTTTC.

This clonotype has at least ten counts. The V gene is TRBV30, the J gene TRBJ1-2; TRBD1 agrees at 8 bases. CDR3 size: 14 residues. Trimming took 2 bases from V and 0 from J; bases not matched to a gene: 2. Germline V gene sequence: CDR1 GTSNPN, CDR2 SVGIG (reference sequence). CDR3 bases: TGTGCCTGGAGTCGGACAGGGACTAACTATGGCTACACCTTC. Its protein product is CAWSRTGTNYGYTF.

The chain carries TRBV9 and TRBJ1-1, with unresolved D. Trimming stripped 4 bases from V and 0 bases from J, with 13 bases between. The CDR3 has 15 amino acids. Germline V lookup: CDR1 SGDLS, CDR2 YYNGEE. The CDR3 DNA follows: TGTGCCAGCAGCACCCAATCCACCGTGAACACTGAAGCTTTCTTT. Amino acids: CASSTQSTVNTEAFF. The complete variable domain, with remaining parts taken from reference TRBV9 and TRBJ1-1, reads DSGVTQTPKHLITATGQRVTLRCSPRSGDLSVYWYQQSLDQGLQFLIQYYNGEERAKGNILERFSAQQFPDLHSELNLSSLELGDSALYFCASSTQSTVNTEAFFGQGTRLTVV.

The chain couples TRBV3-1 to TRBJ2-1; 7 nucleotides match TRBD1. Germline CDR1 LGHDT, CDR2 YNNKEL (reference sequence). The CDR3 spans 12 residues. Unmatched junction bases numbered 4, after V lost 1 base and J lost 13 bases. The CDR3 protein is CASSQGGDRQFF. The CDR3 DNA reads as TGTGCCAGCAGCCAAGGAGGGGACAGACAGTTCTTC.

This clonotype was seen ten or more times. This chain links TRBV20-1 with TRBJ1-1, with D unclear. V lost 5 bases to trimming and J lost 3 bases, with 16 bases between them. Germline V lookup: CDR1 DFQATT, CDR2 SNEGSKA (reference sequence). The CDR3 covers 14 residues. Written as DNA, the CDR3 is TGCAGTGCTTATGAGAGGGCGTTGTACACTGAAGCTTTCTTT. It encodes CSAYERALYTEAFF.

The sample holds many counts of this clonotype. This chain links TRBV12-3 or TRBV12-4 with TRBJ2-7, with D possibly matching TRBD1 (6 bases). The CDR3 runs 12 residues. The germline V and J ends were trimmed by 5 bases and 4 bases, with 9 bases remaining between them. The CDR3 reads CASSTDSYEQYF. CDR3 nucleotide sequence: TGTGCCAGCAGTACGGACAGTTACGAGCAGTACTTC.

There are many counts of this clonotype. CDR3 nucleotide sequence: TGTGCCAGCAGTGCATCGCCGGCCTACGAGCAGTACTTC. The encoded protein is CASSASPAYEQYF. This chain connects TRBV2 to TRBJ2-7, with D uncertain. Trimming took off 4 bases at V and 2 bases at J, with 9 bases between the two ends. Germline CDR1 reads SNHLY; CDR2 reads FYNNEI. This CDR3 region has 13 residues. Variable domain in full (rest from reference TRBV2 and TRBJ2-7): EPEVTQTPSHQVTQMGQEVILRCVPISNHLYFYWYRQILGQKVEFLVSFYNNEISEKSEIFDDQFSVERPDGSNFTLKIRSTKLEDSAMYFCASSASPAYEQYFGPGTRLTVT.

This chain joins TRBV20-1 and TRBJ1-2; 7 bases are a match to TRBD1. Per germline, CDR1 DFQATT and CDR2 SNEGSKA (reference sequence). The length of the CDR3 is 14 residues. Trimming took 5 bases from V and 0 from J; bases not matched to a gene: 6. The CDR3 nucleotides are TGCAGTGCTGACCTACAGGGGACTAACTATGGCTACACCTTC. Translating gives CSADLQGTNYGYTF.

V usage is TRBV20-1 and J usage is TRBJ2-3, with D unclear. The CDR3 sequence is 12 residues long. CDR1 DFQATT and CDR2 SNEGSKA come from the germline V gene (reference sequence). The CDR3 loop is CSVKPPADTQYF. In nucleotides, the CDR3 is TGCAGCGTAAAACCGCCCGCAGATACGCAGTATTTT.

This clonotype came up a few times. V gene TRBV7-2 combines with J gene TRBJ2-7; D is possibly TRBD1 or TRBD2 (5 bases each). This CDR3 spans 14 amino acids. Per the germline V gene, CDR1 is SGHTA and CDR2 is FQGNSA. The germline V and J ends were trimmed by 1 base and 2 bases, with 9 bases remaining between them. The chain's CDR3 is CASSLGGRPYEQYF. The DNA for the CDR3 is TGTGCCAGCAGCTTAGGGGGGAGACCCTACGAGCAGTACTTC.

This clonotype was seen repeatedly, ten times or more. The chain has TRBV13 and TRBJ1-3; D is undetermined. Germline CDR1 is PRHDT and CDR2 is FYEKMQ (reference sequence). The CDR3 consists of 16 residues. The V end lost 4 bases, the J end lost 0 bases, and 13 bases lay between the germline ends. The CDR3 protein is CASSSRTGRSGNTIYF. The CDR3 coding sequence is TGTGCCAGCAGCTCTAGGACGGGCCGCTCTGGAAACACCATATATTTT.

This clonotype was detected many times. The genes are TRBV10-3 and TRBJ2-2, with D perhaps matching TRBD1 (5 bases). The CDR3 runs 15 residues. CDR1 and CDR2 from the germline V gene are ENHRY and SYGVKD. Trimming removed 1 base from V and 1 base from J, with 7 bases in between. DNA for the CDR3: TGTGCCATCAGTGAGTTTACAGGGAACACCGGGGAGCTGTTTTTT. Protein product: CAISEFTGNTGELFF.

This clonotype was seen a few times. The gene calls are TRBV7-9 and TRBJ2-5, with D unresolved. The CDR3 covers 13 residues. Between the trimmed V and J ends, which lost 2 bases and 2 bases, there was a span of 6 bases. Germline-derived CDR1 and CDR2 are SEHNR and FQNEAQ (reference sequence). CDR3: CASSLSPQETQYF. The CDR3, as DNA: TGTGCCAGCAGCTTATCCCCGCAAGAGACCCAGTACTTC. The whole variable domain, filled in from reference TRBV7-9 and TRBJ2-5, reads DTGVSQNPRHKITKRGQNVTFRCDPISEHNRLYWYRQTLGQGPEFLTYFQNEAQLEKSRLLSDRFSAERPKGSFSTLEIQRTEQGDSAMYLCASSLSPQETQYFGPGTRLLVL.

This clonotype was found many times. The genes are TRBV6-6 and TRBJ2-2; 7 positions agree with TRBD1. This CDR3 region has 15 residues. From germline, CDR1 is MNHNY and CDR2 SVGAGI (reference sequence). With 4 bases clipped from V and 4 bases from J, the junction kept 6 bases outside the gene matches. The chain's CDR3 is CASSSDRAGTGELFF. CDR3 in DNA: TGTGCCAGCAGTTCCGACAGGGCGGGCACCGGGGAGCTGTTTTTT.

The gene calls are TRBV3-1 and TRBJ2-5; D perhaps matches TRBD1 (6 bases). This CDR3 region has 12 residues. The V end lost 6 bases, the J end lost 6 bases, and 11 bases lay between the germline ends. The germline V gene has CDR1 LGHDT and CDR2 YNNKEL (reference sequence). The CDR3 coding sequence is TGTGCCAGCAGGGACAGTGGAAAGACCCAGTACTTC. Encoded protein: CASRDSGKTQYF.

The CDR3 sequence is CASSLGDRWETQYF. The CDR3 DNA reads as TGTGCCAGCAGTTTAGGGGACAGGTGGGAGACCCAGTACTTC. The rearrangement uses TRBV27 and TRBJ2-5; TRBD1 matches 8 bases. V lost 2 bases to trimming and J lost 5 bases; unmatched junction nucleotides: 4. This CDR3 contains 14 residues. Germline-derived CDR1 and CDR2 are MNHEY and SMNVEV (reference sequence).

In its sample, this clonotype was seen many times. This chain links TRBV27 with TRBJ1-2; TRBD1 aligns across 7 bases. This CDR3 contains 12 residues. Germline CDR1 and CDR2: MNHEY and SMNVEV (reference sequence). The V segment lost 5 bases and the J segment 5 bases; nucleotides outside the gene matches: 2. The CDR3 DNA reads TGTGCCAGCAGTCACAGGGGTTATGGCTACACCTTC. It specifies CASSHRGYGYTF.

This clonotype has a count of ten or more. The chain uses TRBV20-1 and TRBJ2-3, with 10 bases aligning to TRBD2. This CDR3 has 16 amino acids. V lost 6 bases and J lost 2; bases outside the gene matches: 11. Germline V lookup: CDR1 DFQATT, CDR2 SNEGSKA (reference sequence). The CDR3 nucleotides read TGCAGTGCCAGATTACTAGCGGGGAAGAACACAGATACGCAGTATTTT. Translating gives CSARLLAGKNTDTQYF.

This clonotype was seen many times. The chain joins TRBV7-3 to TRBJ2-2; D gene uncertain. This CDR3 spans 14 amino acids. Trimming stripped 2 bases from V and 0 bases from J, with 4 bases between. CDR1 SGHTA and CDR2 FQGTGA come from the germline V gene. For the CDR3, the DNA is TGTGCCAGCAGCTTAGGATCGAACACCGGGGAGCTGTTTTTT. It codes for CASSLGSNTGELFF.

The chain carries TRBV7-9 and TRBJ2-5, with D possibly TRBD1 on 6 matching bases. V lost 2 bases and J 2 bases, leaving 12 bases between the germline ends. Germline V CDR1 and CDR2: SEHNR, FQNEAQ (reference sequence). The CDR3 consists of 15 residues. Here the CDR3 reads CASSLLDQGQETQYF. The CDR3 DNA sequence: TGTGCCAGCAGCTTATTGGATCAGGGGCAAGAGACCCAGTACTTC. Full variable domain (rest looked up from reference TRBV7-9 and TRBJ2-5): DTGVSQNPRHKITKRGQNVTFRCDPISEHNRLYWYRQTLGQGPEFLTYFQNEAQLEKSRLLSDRFSAERPKGSFSTLEIQRTEQGDSAMYLCASSLLDQGQETQYFGPGTRLLVL.

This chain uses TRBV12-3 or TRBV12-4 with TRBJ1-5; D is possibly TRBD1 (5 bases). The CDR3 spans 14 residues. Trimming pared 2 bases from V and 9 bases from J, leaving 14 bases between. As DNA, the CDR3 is TGTGCCAGCAGTTTACGGGGGGAGAGACGGCCCCAGCATTTT. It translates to CASSLRGERRPQHF.

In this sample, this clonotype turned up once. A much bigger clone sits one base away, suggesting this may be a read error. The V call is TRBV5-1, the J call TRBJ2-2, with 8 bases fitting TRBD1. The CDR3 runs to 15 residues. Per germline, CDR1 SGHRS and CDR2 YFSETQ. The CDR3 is CASSSDRANTGELLF. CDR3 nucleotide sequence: TGCGCCAGCAGCTCGGACAGGGCGAACACCGGGGAGCTGCTTTTT.

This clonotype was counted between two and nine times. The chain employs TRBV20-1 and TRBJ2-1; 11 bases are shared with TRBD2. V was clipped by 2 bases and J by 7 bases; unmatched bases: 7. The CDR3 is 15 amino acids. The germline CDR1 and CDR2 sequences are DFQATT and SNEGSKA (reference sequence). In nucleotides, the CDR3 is TGCAGTGCTAGACAACCACTAGCGGGAGTGAATGAGCAGTTCTTC. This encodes CSARQPLAGVNEQFF.

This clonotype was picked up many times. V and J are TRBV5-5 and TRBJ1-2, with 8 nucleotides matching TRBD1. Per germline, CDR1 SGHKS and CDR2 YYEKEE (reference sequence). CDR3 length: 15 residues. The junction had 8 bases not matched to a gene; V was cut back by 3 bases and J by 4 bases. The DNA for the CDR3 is TGTGCCAGCAGCTCCATAGGGACAGGAGCCTATGGCTACACCTTC. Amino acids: CASSSIGTGAYGYTF.

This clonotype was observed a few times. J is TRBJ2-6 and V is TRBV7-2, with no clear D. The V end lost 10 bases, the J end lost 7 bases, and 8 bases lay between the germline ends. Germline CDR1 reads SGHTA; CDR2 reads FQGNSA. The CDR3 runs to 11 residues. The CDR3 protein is CATSTANVLTF. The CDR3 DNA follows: TGTGCCACGAGCACTGCCAACGTCCTGACTTTC.

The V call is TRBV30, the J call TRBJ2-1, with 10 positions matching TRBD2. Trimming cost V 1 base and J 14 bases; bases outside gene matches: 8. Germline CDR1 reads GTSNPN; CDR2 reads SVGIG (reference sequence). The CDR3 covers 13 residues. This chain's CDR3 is CAWSASTSGQEFF. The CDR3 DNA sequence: TGTGCCTGGAGTGCTTCGACTAGCGGGCAAGAGTTCTTC.

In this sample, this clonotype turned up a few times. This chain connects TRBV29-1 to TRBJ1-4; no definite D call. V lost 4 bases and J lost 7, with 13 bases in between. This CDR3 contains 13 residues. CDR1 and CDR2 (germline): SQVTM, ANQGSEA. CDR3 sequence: CSVVFRSGEKLFF. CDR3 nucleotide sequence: TGCAGCGTTGTTTTCAGGTCCGGTGAAAAACTGTTTTTT.

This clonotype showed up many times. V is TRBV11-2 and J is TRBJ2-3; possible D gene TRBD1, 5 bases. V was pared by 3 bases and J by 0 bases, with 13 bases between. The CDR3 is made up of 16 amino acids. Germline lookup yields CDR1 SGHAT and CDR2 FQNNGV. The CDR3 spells CASSFRQFASTDTQYF. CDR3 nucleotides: TGTGCCAGCAGCTTTAGACAGTTTGCTAGCACAGATACGCAGTATTTT.

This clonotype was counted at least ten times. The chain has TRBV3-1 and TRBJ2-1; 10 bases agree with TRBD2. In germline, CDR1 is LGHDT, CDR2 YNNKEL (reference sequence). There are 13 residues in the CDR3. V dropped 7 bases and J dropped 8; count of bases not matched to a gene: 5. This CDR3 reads CASKGLASDEQFF. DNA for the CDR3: TGTGCCAGCAAGGGACTAGCGAGCGATGAGCAGTTCTTC.

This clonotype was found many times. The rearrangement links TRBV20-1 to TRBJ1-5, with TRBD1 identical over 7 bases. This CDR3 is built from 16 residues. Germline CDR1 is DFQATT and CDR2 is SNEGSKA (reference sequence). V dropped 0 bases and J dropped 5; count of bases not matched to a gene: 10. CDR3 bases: TGCAGTGCTAGAGATCCGGGAGGGGGCCAGGATCAGCCCCAGCATTTT. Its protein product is CSARDPGGGQDQPQHF.

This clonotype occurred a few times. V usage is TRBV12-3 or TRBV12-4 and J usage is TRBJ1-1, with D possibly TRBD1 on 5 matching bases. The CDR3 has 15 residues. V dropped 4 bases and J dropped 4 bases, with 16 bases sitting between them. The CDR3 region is CASSYFRVRGTEAFF. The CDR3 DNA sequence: TGTGCCAGCAGTTATTTCAGGGTCCGGGGCACTGAAGCTTTCTTT.